This T cell receptor (beta chain) was observed in a study of blood T cell repertoires in COVID-19 (dated by TCRdb to the early 2020s). With regard to the full study: The collaborator samples originated in the United States, Italy and Spain and spanned the acute and convalescent phases of COVID-19. The material from the prospective study consisted of cDNA or gDNA derived from T cells, B-cell-depleted T cells, or PBMCs. The repertoires were made available in a free public database intended to serve as a resource for research on the immune response to SARS-CoV-2. The samples were drawn from the first 160 participants of the ongoing ImmuneRACE study and from about 1,200 subjects provided by 6 global collaborators. Subjects who had been exposed to COVID-19, were actively infected with it, or had recovered from it provided the deeply sampled blood TCRbeta repertoires that made up the dataset. Where available, HLA class I and class II types were obtained from metadata supplied by the sample provider rather than from assay-based typing. A de-identified subject ID, COVID-19 status, age in years and sex were almost always included in the sample metadata. What the work shows at the level of the full study, not this receptor alone: The quantity of clinical and demographic metadata differed by source and by participant and was supplied without curation.

TCRbeta CDR3 regions were amplified from genomic DNA using the immunoSEQ Assay, a bias-controlled multiplex PCR. The authors' pipeline ran thus. Within the assay, amplification of reference gene primers was used to estimate how many nucleated cells each sample contained. To quantify the absolute abundance of each unique TCRbeta CDR3 rearrangement, sequence reads were collapsed and filtered. For each sample, productive Simpson clonality was calculated as the square root of Simpson's diversity index across productive rearrangements. TCRdb took this table from immuneACCESS and kept in-frame rearrangements with V and J called. Such tables lack part of the clones; where checked against another copy, unresolved V genes explain under half of the gap, and the rest is unexplained. V, J and clone size are those of that table, while D and trimming were read from the DNA. This sample comprises around 150,000 clones, 80% to 90% of them detected only once. The ten largest clonotypes hold approximately 2.9% of the sample.

Collaborating institutions collected whole blood in K2EDTA tubes following their own protocols. For TCRbeta analysis, collaborators shipped samples as frozen whole blood, isolated PBMCs, or DNA extracted from either of those sample types. As for this clone: Which antigen it targets is not known. The input lacks base qualities; no much larger clone sits a single base away.

Specimen: peripheral blood. This receptor was obtained from a man aged 55 to 70 with acute or convalescent COVID-19.

The DNA is TGCGCCAGCAGCTTGAATCCCCAGGGCCAAAACTATGGCTACACCTTC. This sequence encodes CASSLNPQGQNYGYTF. The V and J segments used are TRBV5-1 and TRBJ1-2; 5 matching bases give a weak D call of TRBD1. Sequences SGHRS (CDR1) and YFSETQ (CDR2) are obtained from the germline V gene. Counted from cysteine to phenylalanine, this CDR3 has 16 amino acids. Only the CDR3 region is kept as DNA, spanning 48 bases read in frame from base 1. V is clipped by 1 base and J by 2 bases, and the sequence between their germline boundaries is 15 bases long. The variable domain in full, with residues beyond the CDR3 obtained from the reference TRBV5-1 and TRBJ1-2 genes, is KAGVTQTPRYLIKTRGQQVTLSCSPISGHRSVSWYQQTPGQGLQFLFEYFSETQRNKGNFPGRFSGRQFSNSRSEMNVSTLELGDSALYLCASSLNPQGQNYGYTFGSGTRLTVV.